One and the same sample provided the 30 T cell receptor beta chains below, sequenced in a study of CD8+CD57+ T cells in acquired aplastic anemia. It was genomic DNA that served as the template for profiling TCR beta VDJ and CDR3. One entry per CDR3 protein results from TCRdb running MiXCR on the reads. Here the sample spans fewer than 200,000 distinct CDR3 sequences, roughly 47% being singletons. The sample was sorted CD4+, CD8+, or CD8+CD57+ T cells (not recorded which) from PBMCs. Receptors were obtained from a human donor in good health.

CDR3 nucleotide sequence: TGTGCCAGCAGCTTAGGGATGGGGGGTGAGCAGTACTTC. Translating gives CASSLGMGGEQYF. The chain carries TRBV7-3 and TRBJ2-7; D perhaps matches TRBD2 (6 bases). Per the germline V gene, CDR1 is SGHTA and CDR2 is FQGTGA. V dropped 2 bases and J dropped 7 bases, with 12 bases sitting between them. CDR3 length equals 13 residues.

This clonotype was seen more than once but under ten times. This rearrangement joins TRBV20-1 to TRBJ2-2, with 7 bases aligning to TRBD2. The V gene end was trimmed by 2 bases and the J gene end by 5 bases; junction bases not matched to a gene: 8. Germline V gene lookup returns CDR1 DFQATT and CDR2 SNEGSKA (reference sequence). The length of the CDR3 is 15 residues. The CDR3 loop is CSARLAGDLTGELFF. CDR3 bases: TGCAGTGCTAGATTGGCGGGGGATTTGACCGGGGAGCTGTTTTTT.

The chain employs TRBV29-1 and TRBJ2-3; no definite D call. The CDR3 consists of 13 residues. CDR1 SQVTM and CDR2 ANQGSEA come from the germline V gene. Deletions cut 6 bases from V and 0 bases from J, with 10 bases between. The DNA of the CDR3 is TGCAGCGTGACGCAGGATAGCACAGATACGCAGTATTTT. Its translation is CSVTQDSTDTQYF.

V gene TRBV7-9 combines with J gene TRBJ1-1; 8 nucleotides line up with TRBD1. The germline gives CDR1 SEHNR, CDR2 FQNEAQ (reference sequence). V dropped 4 bases and J dropped 8; count of bases not matched to a gene: 12. The CDR3 contains 15 residues. CDR3 residues: CASSYPDRAEGEAFF. The CDR3 DNA is TGTGCCAGCAGCTATCCGGACAGGGCGGAGGGGGAAGCTTTCTTT. Full variable domain (remainder filled in from reference TRBV7-9 and TRBJ1-1): DTGVSQNPRHKITKRGQNVTFRCDPISEHNRLYWYRQTLGQGPEFLTYFQNEAQLEKSRLLSDRFSAERPKGSFSTLEIQRTEQGDSAMYLCASSYPDRAEGEAFFGQGTRLTVV.

The chain uses TRBV9 and TRBJ2-1; 9 bases fit TRBD2. Unmatched junction bases numbered 4, after V lost 1 base and J lost 5 bases. The CDR3 is 15 residues long. From germline, CDR1 is SGDLS and CDR2 YYNGEE. Here the CDR3 reads CASSVSSGTDNEQFF. The CDR3 nucleotides read TGTGCCAGCAGCGTATCTAGCGGGACCGACAATGAGCAGTTCTTC.

The chain couples TRBV3-1 to TRBJ2-3, with TRBD2 as a possible D gene (5 bases). There are 15 residues in the CDR3. CDR1 is LGHDT, CDR2 YNNKEL, per germline (reference sequence). Trimming shortened V by 1 base and J by 5 bases, and 13 bases separated the two germline ends. The CDR3 spells CASSQAWYGVDTQYF. The CDR3 DNA follows: TGTGCCAGCAGCCAAGCATGGTACGGGGTAGATACGCAGTATTTT.

The chain is built from TRBV7-3 and TRBJ2-1, with D possibly being TRBD2 (5 bases). The V end was cut by 2 bases, the J end by 0 bases, with 8 bases between. Per the germline V gene, CDR1 is SGHTA and CDR2 is FQGTGA. The CDR3 is made up of 15 amino acids. CDR3 nucleotides: TGTGCCAGCAGCTTATTCACTAGCTCCTACAATGAGCAGTTCTTC. This translates into CASSLFTSSYNEQFF.

In the case of this clonotype: A much larger clone lies one base from this, so it may be a read error. This chain connects TRBV6-1 to TRBJ2-5, with 8 positions matching TRBD2. Per germline, CDR1 MNHNS and CDR2 SASEGT. The CDR3 spans 14 residues. CDR3: CASSGGGPQETQCF. CDR3 nucleotide sequence: TGTGCCAGCAGTGGCGGGGGGCCCCAAGAGACCCAGTGCTTC.

This clonotype showed up many times. This chain uses TRBV20-1 with TRBJ2-3, with a possible D match to TRBD2 (6 bases). The CDR3 is 14 residues long. In germline, CDR1 is DFQATT, CDR2 SNEGSKA (reference sequence). The V gene lost 6 bases and the J gene lost 5 bases, with 18 bases spanning the gap. CDR3 protein: CSARVAGSGDTQYF. The CDR3 DNA sequence: TGCAGTGCGAGGGTGGCGGGGAGTGGAGATACGCAGTATTTT.

Notes on this clonotype: A much larger clone lies a single base off, so this may be a read error. V usage is TRBV6-5 and J usage is TRBJ2-7; tentative D call: TRBD1 (6 bases). Germline-derived CDR1 and CDR2 are MNHEY and SVGAGI. Between the trimmed V and J ends, which lost 0 bases and 3 bases, there was a span of 12 bases. The CDR3 spans 15 residues. The CDR3 region is CASSYSGHRVYEQYF. The CDR3 nucleotides read TGTGCCAGCAGTTACTCGGGACATAGGGTCTACGAGCAGTACTTC.

This clonotype occurred a few times. An end of the junction differs from the germline gene, which may be a read error. The rearrangement joins TRBV10-3 to TRBJ2-3; 12 bases agree with TRBD2. Looked up from germline, CDR1 is ENHRY and CDR2 is SYGVKD. There are 16 residues in the CDR3. The CDR3 coding sequence is TGTGCCAGCAGTGAGACTAGCGGGGGAGGCACAGATACGCAGTATTTT. Its protein product is CASSETSGGGTDTQYF.

The chain uses TRBV19 and TRBJ2-5; perhaps TRBD2 as D (6 bases). CDR1 and CDR2 (germline): LNHDA, SQIVND (reference sequence). This CDR3 contains 15 residues. V was clipped by 3 bases and J by 4 bases, with 15 bases between them. This chain's CDR3 is CASSIAGIGRETQYF. The CDR3 bases are TGTGCCAGTAGTATCGCGGGGATCGGTCGAGAGACCCAGTACTTC.

At least ten counts were recorded for this clonotype. V usage is TRBV5-1 and J usage is TRBJ2-7, with D possibly being TRBD1 (6 bases). This CDR3 is built from 14 residues. Trimming removed 0 bases at V and 5 bases at J, with 12 bases between. Germline V gene data show CDR1 as SGHRS and CDR2 as YFSETQ. The CDR3 protein is CASSLVQGLDEQYF. CDR3 nucleotides: TGCGCCAGCAGCTTGGTTCAGGGGCTCGACGAGCAGTACTTC. Supplemented by reference TRBV5-1 and TRBJ2-7, the full variable domain reads KAGVTQTPRYLIKTRGQQVTLSCSPISGHRSVSWYQQTPGQGLQFLFEYFSETQRNKGNFPGRFSGRQFSNSRSEMNVSTLELGDSALYLCASSLVQGLDEQYFGPGTRLTVT.

V usage is TRBV10-3 and J usage is TRBJ2-3; possibly TRBD1 for D (5 bases). The V and J ends lost 7 bases and 0 bases respectively, with 14 bases between them. CDR3 length equals 15 residues. CDR1 and CDR2 (germline): ENHRY, SYGVKD. CDR3 bases: TGTGCCATCACTGGGGCGGACCCTAGCACAGATACGCAGTATTTT. This gives the protein CAITGADPSTDTQYF.

This chain connects TRBV2 to TRBJ2-1, with 10 bases matching TRBD2. J was trimmed by 6 bases and V by 1 base; bases with no gene match: 3. The CDR3 has 15 amino acids. The germline CDR1 and CDR2 sequences are SNHLY and FYNNEI. The CDR3 spells CASSEVAGGLNEQFF. The CDR3 DNA reads TGTGCCAGCAGTGAAGTAGCGGGGGGACTCAATGAGCAGTTCTTC.

This clonotype was counted between two and nine times. The V gene is TRBV4-3, the J gene TRBJ1-2, with D perhaps TRBD1 (5 bases). Trimming took off 0 bases at V and 7 bases at J, with 15 bases between the two ends. Germline CDR1 is LGHNA and CDR2 is YSLEER. The CDR3 runs 15 residues. Here the CDR3 DNA reads TGCGCCAGCAGCCAAGATAGCCAGGGAGGTGGTGGCTACACCTTC. As protein: CASSQDSQGGGGYTF.

This clonotype came up a few times. The chain recombines TRBV20-1 with TRBJ2-7, with TRBD2 matching over 7 bases. CDR3 length: 13 residues. Germline CDR1 is DFQATT and CDR2 is SNEGSKA (reference sequence). DNA for the CDR3: TGCAGAACCGGGACTAAAAGCGGCTACGAGCAGTACTTC. Its translation is CRTGTKSGYEQYF.

The sample holds a few counts of this clonotype. The gene calls are TRBV7-8 and TRBJ2-2; possibly TRBD1 for D (5 bases). This CDR3 has 13 amino acids. From germline, CDR1 is SGHVS and CDR2 FQNEAQ. The germline V and J ends were trimmed by 5 bases and 4 bases, with 8 bases remaining between them. The CDR3 region is CASSATGTGELFF. The CDR3 coding sequence is TGTGCCAGCAGCGCCACAGGCACCGGGGAGCTGTTTTTT.

In regard to this clonotype: The CDR3 does not end in the conserved phenylalanine or tryptophan, so this is likely a read error. This rearrangement joins TRBV20-1 to TRBJ2-7; D possibly matches TRBD1 or TRBD2 (5 bases each). CDR3 size: 12 residues. CDR1 DFQATT and CDR2 SNEGSKA come from the germline V gene (reference sequence). DNA for the CDR3: TGCTCCGGGGCAACGACCTCCTACGAGCAGTACCTC. It is translated as CSGATTSYEQYL.

As to this clonotype: This may be a read error, as it is one base from a much larger clone. The CDR3: CASIRTGLETQYF. As DNA, the CDR3 is TGTGCCAGCATAAGGACAGGGCTAGAGACCCAGTACTTC. V gene TRBV6-6 combines with J gene TRBJ2-5; TRBD1 matches 8 bases. The junction had 5 bases not matched to a gene; V was cut back by 7 bases and J by 4 bases. This CDR3 is 13 amino acids long. Germline CDR1 reads MNHNY; CDR2 reads SVGAGI (reference sequence).

This clonotype was recorded at least ten times. The chain is built from TRBV6-2 or TRBV6-3 and TRBJ1-2; D remains ambiguous. With 2 bases removed from V and 1 base from J, the gap between germline ends came to 5 bases. Germline CDR1 is MNHEY and CDR2 is SVGEGT. The length of the CDR3 is 13 residues. CDR3 protein: CASSYRVNYGYTF. CDR3 nucleotide sequence: TGTGCCAGCAGTTACCGGGTTAACTATGGCTACACCTTC.

Many counts were recorded for this clonotype. The chain links TRBV7-3 to TRBJ2-5; no clear D. This CDR3 is 13 amino acids long. CDR1 is SGHTA and CDR2 is FQGTGA in the germline V gene. The DNA for the CDR3 is TGTGCAAGGCATGTCGACGCCCAAGAGACCCAGTACTTC. It encodes CARHVDAQETQYF.

This clonotype was seen ten or more times. The J gene is TRBJ2-1, the V gene TRBV6-4, with D possibly being TRBD1 (5 bases). The CDR3 runs to 16 residues. Germline CDR1 is MRHNA and CDR2 is SNTAGT. Trimming took off 2 bases at V and 0 bases at J, with 11 bases between the two ends. As DNA, the CDR3 is TGTGCCAGCAGTGACGCCAGGGCCAGCTCCTACAATGAGCAGTTCTTC. It yields the protein CASSDARASSYNEQFF.

This clonotype was observed many times. The genes are TRBV15 and TRBJ1-1, with a possible D match to TRBD1 (6 bases). Germline assignment: CDR1 LNHNV and CDR2 YYDKDF (reference sequence). Trimming took 5 bases from V and 0 from J, leaving 13 bases between them. CDR3 length: 15 residues. CDR3 nucleotide sequence: TGTGCCACCAGCGCCTCAGGGGCAGTGAACACTGAAGCTTTCTTT. It yields the protein CATSASGAVNTEAFF.

There are a few counts of this clonotype. V and J are TRBV7-8 and TRBJ2-7; D is unclear. Trimming pared 6 bases from V and 2 bases from J, leaving 11 bases between. This CDR3 is built from 13 residues. The V gene's germline CDR1 is SGHVS and CDR2 FQNEAQ. The CDR3 DNA follows: TGTGCCAGCAGAATTAAGGGAACCTACGAGCAGTACTTC. This codes for CASRIKGTYEQYF.

This clonotype was seen ten or more times. The V gene is TRBV29-1, the J gene TRBJ2-5; a possible D gene is TRBD2 (6 bases). Per germline, CDR1 SQVTM and CDR2 ANQGSEA. The CDR3 contains 13 residues. V gave up 5 bases and J gave up 6 bases, with 16 bases separating them. CDR3 loop: CSVPGSGGKTQYF. The CDR3 DNA reads TGCAGCGTTCCCGGGAGTGGGGGGAAGACCCAGTACTTC.

The rearrangement joins TRBV6-1 to TRBJ2-2; 11 positions agree with TRBD2. Trimming cost V 8 bases and J 5 bases; bases outside gene matches: 7. Germline values: CDR1 MNHNS, CDR2 SASEGT. The CDR3 sequence is 15 residues long. In DNA, the CDR3 is TGTGCCAGCGCACTAGCGGGAGCTGCTACCGGGGAGCTGTTTTTT. It codes for CASALAGAATGELFF.

As to this clonotype: This could be a read error, since a much larger clone is one nucleotide away. This rearrangement joins TRBV4-2 to TRBJ1-2; D possibly corresponds to TRBD1 (6 bases). The CDR3 spans 16 residues. Germline CDR1 reads LGHNA; CDR2 reads YNFKEQ. Trimming pared 4 bases from V and 0 bases from J, leaving 15 bases between. In DNA form, the CDR3 reads TGTGCCAGCAGCCCACCGGGGGACAAGGCTAACTATGGCTACACCTTC. It translates to CASSPPGDKANYGYTF.

The sample holds many counts of this clonotype. The chain couples TRBV7-2 to TRBJ2-5, with 13 bases matching TRBD2. CDR3 length: 18 amino acids. CDR1 and CDR2 from the germline V gene are SGHTA and FQGNSA. V lost 3 bases, J lost 5 bases, and 12 bases stayed unmatched. CDR3 loop: CASSLSTSGGLRVETQYF. CDR3 DNA: TGTGCCAGCAGCTTGTCGACTAGCGGGGGGCTGAGGGTGGAGACCCAGTACTTC.

V gene TRBV4-3 combines with J gene TRBJ1-4, with 8 bases lining up with TRBD1. CDR1 and CDR2 from the germline V gene are LGHNA and YSLEER. V lost 3 bases to trimming and J lost 7 bases; unmatched junction nucleotides: 4. This CDR3 comprises 14 residues. CDR3 DNA sequence: TGCGCCAGCAGCCACCGCAGGGGGCTTGAAAAACTGTTTTTT. Protein product: CASSHRRGLEKLFF.